The 2 T cell receptor beta chains given below trace back to one sample, sequenced in a study of graft-versus-host responses after intestinal transplantation. Profiled with immunoSEQ multiplex PCR; TCRdb holds only in-frame clones, not every one. The sample holds tens of thousands of clones; over 80% are singletons and the top ten take approximately 41%. Source: PBMCs, taken about 250 days after intestinal transplant. The receptors here all came from a human patient who received an intestinal transplant, so some T cells may come from the graft donor.

The genes are TRBV19 and TRBJ2-7; tentatively, D is TRBD1 (6 bases). CDR1 and CDR2 from the germline V gene are LNHDA and SQIVND (reference sequence). The length of the CDR3 is 14 residues. V lost 0 bases, J lost 5 bases, and 11 bases lay in between. The CDR3 DNA reads TGTGCCAGTAGTATAGAAGGGACAAGGAACGAGCAGTACTTC. Amino acids: CASSIEGTRNEQYF.

The chain is built from TRBV6-6 and TRBJ1-2, with D tentatively TRBD1 (5 bases). V was trimmed by 0 bases and J by 6 bases, leaving 11 bases between them. The CDR3 is 14 residues long. CDR1 and CDR2 (germline): MNHNY, SVGAGI (reference sequence). This chain's CDR3 is CASSYSGGGDGYTF. CDR3 coding DNA: TGTGCCAGCAGTTACTCCGGGGGAGGAGATGGCTACACCTTC.